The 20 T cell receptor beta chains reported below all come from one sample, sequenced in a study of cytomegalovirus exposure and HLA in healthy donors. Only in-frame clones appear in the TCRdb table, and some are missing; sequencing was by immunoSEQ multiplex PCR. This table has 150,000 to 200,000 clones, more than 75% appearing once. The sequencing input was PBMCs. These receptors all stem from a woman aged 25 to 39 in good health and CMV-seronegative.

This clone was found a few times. The chain's CDR3 is CAWSADYGYTF. In DNA, the CDR3 is TGTGCCTGGAGCGCAGACTATGGCTACACCTTC. The chain employs TRBV30 and TRBJ1-2; D is uncertain. V shed 3 bases and J shed 3 bases, with 5 bases lying between them. Germline CDR1 and CDR2: GTSNPN and SVGIG (reference sequence). This CDR3 region has 11 residues. The full variable domain, with the rest looked up from reference TRBV30 and TRBJ1-2, is SQTIHQWPATLVQPVGSPLSLECTVEGTSNPNLYWYRQAAGRGLQLLFYSVGIGQISSEVPQNLSASRPQDRQFILSSKKLLLSDSGFYLCAWSADYGYTFGSGTRLTVV.

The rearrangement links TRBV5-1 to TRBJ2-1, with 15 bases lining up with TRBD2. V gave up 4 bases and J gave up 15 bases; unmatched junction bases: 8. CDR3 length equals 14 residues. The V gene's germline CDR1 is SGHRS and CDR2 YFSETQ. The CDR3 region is CASSPGTSGGPRFF. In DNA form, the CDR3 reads TGCGCCAGCAGCCCTGGGACTAGCGGGGGGCCCAGGTTCTTC.

CDR3 sequence: CASSLWGDSGNTIYF. The CDR3, as DNA: TGCGCCAGCAGCTTGTGGGGAGATTCTGGAAACACCATATATTTT. The chain carries TRBV5-1 and TRBJ1-3; D is uncertain. This CDR3 comprises 15 residues. Germline CDR1 and CDR2: SGHRS and YFSETQ. The germline V and J ends were trimmed by 1 base and 1 base, with 9 bases remaining between them.

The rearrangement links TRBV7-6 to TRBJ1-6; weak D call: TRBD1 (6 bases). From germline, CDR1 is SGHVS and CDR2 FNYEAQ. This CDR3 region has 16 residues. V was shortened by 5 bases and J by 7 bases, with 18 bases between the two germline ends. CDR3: CASSERPDRLNSPLHF. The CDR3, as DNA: TGTGCCAGCAGCGAACGACCTGACAGGTTAAATTCACCCCTCCACTTT.

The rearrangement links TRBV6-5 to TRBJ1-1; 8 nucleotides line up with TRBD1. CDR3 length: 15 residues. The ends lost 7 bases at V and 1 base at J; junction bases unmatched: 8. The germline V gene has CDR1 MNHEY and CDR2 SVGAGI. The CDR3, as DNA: TGTGCCAGCATGGACAGGGTGGGGGGGAACACTGAAGCTTTCTTT. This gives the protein CASMDRVGGNTEAFF.

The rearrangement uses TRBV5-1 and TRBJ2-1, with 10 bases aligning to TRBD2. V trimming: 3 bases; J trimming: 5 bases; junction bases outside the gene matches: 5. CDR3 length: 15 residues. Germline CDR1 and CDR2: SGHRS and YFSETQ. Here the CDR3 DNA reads TGCGCCAGCAGCTCCCTAGCGGGGGTAAACAATGAGCAGTTCTTC. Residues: CASSSLAGVNNEQFF.

CDR3 nucleotides: TGTGCCAGCAGACTACAGGGGGGGATTCAGCCCCAGCATTTT. It codes for CASRLQGGIQPQHF. The chain recombines TRBV6-1 with TRBJ1-5; 8 nucleotides match TRBD1. The CDR3 extends over 14 amino acids. Germline-derived CDR1 and CDR2 are MNHNS and SASEGT. J was trimmed by 6 bases and V by 6 bases; bases with no gene match: 7.

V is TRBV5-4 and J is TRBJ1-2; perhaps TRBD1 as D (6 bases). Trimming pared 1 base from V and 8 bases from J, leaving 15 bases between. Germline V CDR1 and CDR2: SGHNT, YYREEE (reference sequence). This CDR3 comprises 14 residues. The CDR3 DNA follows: TGTGCCAGCAGCTTGATGGGGGCAAGGTGGGGCTACACCTTC. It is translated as CASSLMGARWGYTF.

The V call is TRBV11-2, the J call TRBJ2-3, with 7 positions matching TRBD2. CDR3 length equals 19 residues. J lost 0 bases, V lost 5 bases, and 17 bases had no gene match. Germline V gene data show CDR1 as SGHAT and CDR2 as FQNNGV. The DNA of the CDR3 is TGTGCCAGCAGCGAAGGAAGATGGGGGGGGGAAGATAGCACAGATACGCAGTATTTT. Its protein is CASSEGRWGGEDSTDTQYF.

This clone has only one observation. The CDR3 sequence is CASSDGPSGYGYTF. For the CDR3, the DNA is TGTGCCAGCAGTGACGGGCCGTCTGGGTATGGCTACACCTTC. The chain is built from TRBV6-4 and TRBJ1-2; no firm D call. In germline, CDR1 is MRHNA, CDR2 SNTAGT. CDR3 length: 14 amino acids. V was cut by 2 bases and J by 5 bases, with 12 bases left in between.

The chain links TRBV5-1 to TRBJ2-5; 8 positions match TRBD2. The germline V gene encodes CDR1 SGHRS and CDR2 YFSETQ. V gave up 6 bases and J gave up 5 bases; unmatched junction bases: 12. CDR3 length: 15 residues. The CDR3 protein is CASTRDIGGGETQYF. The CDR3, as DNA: TGCGCCAGCACCAGGGATATCGGGGGGGGCGAGACCCAGTACTTC. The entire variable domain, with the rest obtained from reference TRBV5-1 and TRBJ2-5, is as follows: KAGVTQTPRYLIKTRGQQVTLSCSPISGHRSVSWYQQTPGQGLQFLFEYFSETQRNKGNFPGRFSGRQFSNSRSEMNVSTLELGDSALYLCASTRDIGGGETQYFGPGTRLLVL.

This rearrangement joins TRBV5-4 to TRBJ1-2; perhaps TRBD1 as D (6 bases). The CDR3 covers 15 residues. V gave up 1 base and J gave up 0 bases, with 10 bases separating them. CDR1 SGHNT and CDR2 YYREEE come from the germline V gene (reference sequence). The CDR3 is CASSLPGGSNYGYTF. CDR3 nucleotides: TGTGCCAGCAGCTTGCCTGGGGGCTCTAACTATGGCTACACCTTC.

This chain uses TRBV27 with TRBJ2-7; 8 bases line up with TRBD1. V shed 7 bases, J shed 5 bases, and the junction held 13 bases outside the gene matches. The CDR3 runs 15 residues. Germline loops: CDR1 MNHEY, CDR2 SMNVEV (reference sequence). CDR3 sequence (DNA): TGTGCCAGCACCCCGTCCGGGACAGGTAGTAACGAGCAGTACTTC. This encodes CASTPSGTGSNEQYF.

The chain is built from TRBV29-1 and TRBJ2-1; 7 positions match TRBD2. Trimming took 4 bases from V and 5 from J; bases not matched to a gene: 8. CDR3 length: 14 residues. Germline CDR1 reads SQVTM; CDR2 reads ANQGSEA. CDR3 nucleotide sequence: TGCAGCGTTGCAATGGGGGGGACGAACAATGAGCAGTTCTTC. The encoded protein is CSVAMGGTNNEQFF.

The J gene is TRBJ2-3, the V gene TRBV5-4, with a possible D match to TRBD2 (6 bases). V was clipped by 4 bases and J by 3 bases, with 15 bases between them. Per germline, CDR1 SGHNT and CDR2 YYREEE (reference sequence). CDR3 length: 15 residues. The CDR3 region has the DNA TGTGCCAGCAGCCCAAACAGGAGCGGGACAGATACGCAGTATTTT. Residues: CASSPNRSGTDTQYF.

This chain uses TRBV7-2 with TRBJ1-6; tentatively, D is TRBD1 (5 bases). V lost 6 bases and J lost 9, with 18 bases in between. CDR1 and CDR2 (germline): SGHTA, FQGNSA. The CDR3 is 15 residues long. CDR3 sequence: CASRTAGTGGSPLHF. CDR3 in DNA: TGTGCCAGCAGGACCGCAGGGACGGGAGGTTCACCCCTCCACTTT.

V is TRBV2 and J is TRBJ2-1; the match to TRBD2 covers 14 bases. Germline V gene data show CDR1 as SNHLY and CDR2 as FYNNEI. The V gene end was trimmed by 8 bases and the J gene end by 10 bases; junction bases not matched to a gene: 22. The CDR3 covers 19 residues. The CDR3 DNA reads TGTGCCAGCCGTAGCGGGGGACTAGCGGGGGACCTACCGGGGGGAGAGCAGTTCTTC. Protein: CASRSGGLAGDLPGGEQFF. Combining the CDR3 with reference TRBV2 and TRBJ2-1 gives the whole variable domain EPEVTQTPSHQVTQMGQEVILRCVPISNHLYFYWYRQILGQKVEFLVSFYNNEISEKSEIFDDQFSVERPDGSNFTLKIRSTKLEDSAMYFCASRSGGLAGDLPGGEQFFGPGTRLTVL.

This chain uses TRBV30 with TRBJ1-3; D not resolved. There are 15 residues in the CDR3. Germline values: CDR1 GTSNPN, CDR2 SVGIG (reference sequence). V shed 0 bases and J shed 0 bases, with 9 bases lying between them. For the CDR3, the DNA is TGTGCCTGGAGTGTACGGCGGAGCTCTGGAAACACCATATATTTT. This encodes CAWSVRRSSGNTIYF.

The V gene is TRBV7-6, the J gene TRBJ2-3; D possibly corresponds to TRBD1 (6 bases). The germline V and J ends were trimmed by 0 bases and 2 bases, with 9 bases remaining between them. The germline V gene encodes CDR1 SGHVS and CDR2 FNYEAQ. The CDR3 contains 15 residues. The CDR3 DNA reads TGTGCCAGCAGCTTAGCGGGGGCCCACACAGATACGCAGTATTTT. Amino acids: CASSLAGAHTDTQYF.

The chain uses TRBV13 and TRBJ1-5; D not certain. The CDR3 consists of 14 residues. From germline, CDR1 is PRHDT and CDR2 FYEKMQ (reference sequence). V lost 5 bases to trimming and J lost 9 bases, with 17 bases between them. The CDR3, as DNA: TGTGCCAGCAGCGGAAGGAAGGGAGGGTCGCCCCAGCATTTT. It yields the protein CASSGRKGGSPQHF.